Detailed here is one TCR beta chain. Germline V lookup: CDR1 SGHVS, CDR2 FQNEAQ. The CDR3 consists of 15 residues. V was clipped by 5 bases and J by 0 bases; unmatched bases: 6. This sample was included in a study of long-term antiretroviral therapy in people with HIV. Survey-level resolution applied to immunoSEQ assay v3.0. Repertoires were generated with immunoSEQ multiplex PCR, while TCRdb's copy carries only in-frame clones and drops some. Of about 27,000 clones in the sample, around four fifths were seen once. The chain combines TRBV7-8 with TRBJ2-7, with 8 bases aligning to TRBD1. The sequence came from a man between 18 and 29 years old with HIV. Sequenced here: unsorted PBMCs, sampled 0.8 years before starting antiretroviral therapy. The CDR3: CASSLRDRSSYEQYF. Here the CDR3 DNA reads TGTGCCAGCAGCCTCCGGGACAGGTCCTCCTACGAGCAGTACTTC. Full variable domain (missing parts from reference TRBV7-8 and TRBJ2-7): GAGVSQSPRYKVAKRGQDVALRCDPISGHVSLFWYQQALGQGPEFLTYFQNEAQLDKSGLPSDRFFAERPEGSVSTLKIQRTQQEDSAVYLCASSLRDRSSYEQYFGPGTRLTVT.